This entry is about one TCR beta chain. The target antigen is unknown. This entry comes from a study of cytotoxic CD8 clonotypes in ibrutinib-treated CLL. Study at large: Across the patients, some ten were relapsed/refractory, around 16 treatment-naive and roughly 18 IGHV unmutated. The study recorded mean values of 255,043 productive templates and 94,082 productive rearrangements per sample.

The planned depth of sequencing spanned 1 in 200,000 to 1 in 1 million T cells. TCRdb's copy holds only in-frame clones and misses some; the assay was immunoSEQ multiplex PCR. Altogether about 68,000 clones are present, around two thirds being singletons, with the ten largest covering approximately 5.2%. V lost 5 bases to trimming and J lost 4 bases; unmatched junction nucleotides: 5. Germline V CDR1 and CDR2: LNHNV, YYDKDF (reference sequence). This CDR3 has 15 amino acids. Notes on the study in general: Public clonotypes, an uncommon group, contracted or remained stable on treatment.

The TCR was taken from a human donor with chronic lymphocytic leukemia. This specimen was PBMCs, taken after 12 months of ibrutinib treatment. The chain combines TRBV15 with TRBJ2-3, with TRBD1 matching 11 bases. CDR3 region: CATSPRTGGADTQYF. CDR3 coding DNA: TGTGCCACCAGCCCAAGGACAGGGGGCGCAGATACGCAGTATTTT. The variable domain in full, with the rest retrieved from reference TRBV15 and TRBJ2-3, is DAMVIQNPRYQVTQFGKPVTLSCSQTLNHNVMYWYQQKSSQAPKLLFHYYDKDFNNEADTPDNFQSRRPNTSFCFLDIRSPGLGDTAMYLCATSPRTGGADTQYFGPGTRLTVL.